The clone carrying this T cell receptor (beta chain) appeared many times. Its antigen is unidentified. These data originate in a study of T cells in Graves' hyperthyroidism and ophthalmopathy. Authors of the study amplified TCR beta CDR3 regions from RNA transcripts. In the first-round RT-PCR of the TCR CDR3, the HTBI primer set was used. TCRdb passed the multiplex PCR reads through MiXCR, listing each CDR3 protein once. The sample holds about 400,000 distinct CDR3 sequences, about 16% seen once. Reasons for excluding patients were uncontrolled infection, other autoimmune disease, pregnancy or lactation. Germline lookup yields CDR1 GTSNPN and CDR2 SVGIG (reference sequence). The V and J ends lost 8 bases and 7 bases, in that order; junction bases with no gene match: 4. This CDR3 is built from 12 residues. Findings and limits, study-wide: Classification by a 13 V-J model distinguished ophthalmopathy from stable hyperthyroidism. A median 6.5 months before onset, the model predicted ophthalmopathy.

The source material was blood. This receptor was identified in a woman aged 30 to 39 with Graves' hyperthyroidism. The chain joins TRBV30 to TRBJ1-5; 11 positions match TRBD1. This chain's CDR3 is CAVGTGGQPQHF. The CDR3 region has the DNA TGTGCCGTCGGGACAGGGGGACAGCCCCAGCATTTT. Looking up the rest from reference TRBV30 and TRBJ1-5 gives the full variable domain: SQTIHQWPATLVQPVGSPLSLECTVEGTSNPNLYWYRQAAGRGLQLLFYSVGIGQISSEVPQNLSASRPQDRQFILSSKKLLLSDSGFYLCAVGTGGQPQHFGDGTRLSIL.